A single sample gave rise to the 8 T cell receptor beta chains below, sequenced in a study of blood T cells in healthy people across ages (dated by TCRdb to 2013 to 2016). Preparation of the library involved 5' RACE. The data were produced on an Illumina HiSeq 2500. A second roughly 7 to 11 cycle PCR used a sample-barcoded 5' primer and a J-beta primer mix. TCRdb reprocessing: public reads trimmed at Q25 with fastp, clones called with MiXCR, in-frame beta chains kept. Rows matching on CDR3 protein sequence are summarized as one entry with the most common DNA and genes. The sample table lists approximately 680,000 distinct CDR3 sequences, 32% of them with a count of one. The ten top clones hold 15% of the sample. Sequenced input: blood. These receptors were obtained from a woman of 80 years or more in good health. Donor details come from another sample of the same person, matched by shared clones.

This clonotype occurred a few times. This may be a read error: a much more frequent sequence differs by one nucleotide. For the CDR3, the DNA is TGCGCCAGCAGCTTAGGCCCCGGACAGGGGGGAACCTACAATGAGCAGTACTTC. Encoded protein: CASSLGPGQGGTYNEQYF. The rearrangement uses TRBV5-1 and TRBJ2-1; TRBD1 aligns across 10 bases. With the DNA end fitting TRBJ2-7 better, the J assignment may be wrong. The CDR3 covers 18 residues. Germline V lookup: CDR1 SGHRS, CDR2 YFSETQ.

In this sample, this clonotype turned up a few times. This may come from a read error, since a much larger clone is one base off. The chain has TRBV27 and TRBJ2-5, with a weak D call TRBD2 (6 bases). The CDR3 is 13 amino acids. V was pared by 3 bases and J by 9 bases, with 14 bases between. Germline V gives CDR1 MNHEY, CDR2 SMNVEV (reference sequence). CDR3: CASSFLIGEAQYF. CDR3 DNA: TGTGCCAGCAGTTTTCTGATAGGGGAGGCCCAGTACTTC.

Only a few counts were recorded for this clonotype. The genes are TRBV19 and TRBJ2-1, with D tentatively TRBD1 (6 bases). The CDR3 extends over 13 amino acids. V lost 7 bases and J 4 bases, leaving 11 bases between the germline ends. Germline CDR1 reads LNHDA; CDR2 reads SQIVND (reference sequence). CDR3 loop: CASIQQGYNEQFF. DNA of the CDR3: TGTGCCAGTATCCAACAGGGATACAATGAGCAGTTCTTC.

The chain carries TRBV14 and TRBJ1-1; D unresolved. The V end was cut by 1 base, the J end by 1 base, with 10 bases between. CDR3 length: 15 residues. From germline, CDR1 is SGHDN and CDR2 FVKESK. The DNA for the CDR3 is TGTGCCAGCAGCCAAGGTGCAGGTCAGAACACTGAAGCTTTCTTT. Its protein product is CASSQGAGQNTEAFF. Based on the CDR3 plus reference TRBV14 and TRBJ1-1, the full variable domain is EAGVTQFPSHSVIEKGQTVTLRCDPISGHDNLYWYRRVMGKEIKFLLHFVKESKQDESGMPNNRFLAERTGGTYSTLKVQPAELEDSGVYFCASSQGAGQNTEAFFGQGTRLTVV.

This clonotype appeared many times. The chain carries TRBV3-1 and TRBJ2-4; weak D call: TRBD1 (5 bases). The V gene's germline CDR1 is LGHDT and CDR2 YNNKEL (reference sequence). This CDR3 has 14 amino acids. V lost 3 bases to trimming and J lost 6 bases, with 12 bases between them. For the CDR3, the DNA is TGTGCCAGCAGCCAGGGGCTAGGGGTAAACATTCAGTACTTC. Protein sequence: CASSQGLGVNIQYF.

This clonotype was observed a handful of times. V is TRBV4-1 and J is TRBJ1-1; D is possibly TRBD1 (5 bases). This CDR3 is built from 16 residues. V lost 1 base, J lost 0 bases, and 12 bases lay in between. Germline values: CDR1 MGHRA, CDR2 YSYEKL. DNA of the CDR3: TGCGCCAGCAGCCAAGTATCCACAGGTATGAACACTGAAGCTTTCTTT. Amino acid sequence: CASSQVSTGMNTEAFF.

The table lists this clonotype with a few counts. This chain connects TRBV6-1 to TRBJ1-5, with a weak D call TRBD1 (5 bases). In germline, CDR1 is MNHNS, CDR2 SASEGT. The CDR3 is made up of 14 amino acids. V dropped 0 bases and J dropped 6 bases, with 9 bases sitting between them. CDR3 amino acids: CASSEAQGGQPQHF. DNA of the CDR3: TGTGCCAGCAGTGAAGCGCAGGGCGGTCAGCCCCAGCATTTT.

For this clonotype: Possible read error: a much larger clone is one base away. V and J are TRBV6-1 and TRBJ2-1; tentative D call: TRBD2 (5 bases). The germline V gene has CDR1 MNHNS and CDR2 SASEGT. The CDR3 has 12 amino acids. Written as DNA, the CDR3 is TGTGCCGGCAGTGAAACGGGAAATGAGCAGTTCTTC. Translation: CAGSETGNEQFF.